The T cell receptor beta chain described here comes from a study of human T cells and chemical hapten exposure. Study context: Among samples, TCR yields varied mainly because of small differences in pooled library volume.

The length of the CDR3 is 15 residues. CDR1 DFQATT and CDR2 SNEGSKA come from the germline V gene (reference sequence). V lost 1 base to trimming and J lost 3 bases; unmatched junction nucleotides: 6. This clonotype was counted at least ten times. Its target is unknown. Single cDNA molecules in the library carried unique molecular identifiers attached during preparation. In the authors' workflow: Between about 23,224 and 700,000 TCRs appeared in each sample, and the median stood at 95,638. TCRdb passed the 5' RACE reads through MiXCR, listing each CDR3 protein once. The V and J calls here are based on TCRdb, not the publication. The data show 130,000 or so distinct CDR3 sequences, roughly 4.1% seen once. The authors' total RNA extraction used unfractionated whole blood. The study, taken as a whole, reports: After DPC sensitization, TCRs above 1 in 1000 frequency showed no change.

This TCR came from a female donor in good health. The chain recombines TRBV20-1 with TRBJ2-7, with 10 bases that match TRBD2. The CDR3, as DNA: TGCAGTGCTAGAGGGAGCGGGGGGGAACTCTACGAGCAGTACTTC. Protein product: CSARGSGGELYEQYF.